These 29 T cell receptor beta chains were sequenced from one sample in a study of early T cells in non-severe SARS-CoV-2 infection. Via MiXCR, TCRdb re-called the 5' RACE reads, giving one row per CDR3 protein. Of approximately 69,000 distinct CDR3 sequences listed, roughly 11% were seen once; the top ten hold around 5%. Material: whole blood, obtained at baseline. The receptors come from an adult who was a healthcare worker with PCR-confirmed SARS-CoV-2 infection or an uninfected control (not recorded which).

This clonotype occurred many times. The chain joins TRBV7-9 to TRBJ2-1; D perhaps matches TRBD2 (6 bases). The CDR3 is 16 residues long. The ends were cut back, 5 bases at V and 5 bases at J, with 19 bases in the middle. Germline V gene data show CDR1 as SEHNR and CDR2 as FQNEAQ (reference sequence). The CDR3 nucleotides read TGTGCCAGCAGCCCAGCCTCTGGGGGACTCGACAATGAGCAGTTCTTC. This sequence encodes CASSPASGGLDNEQFF. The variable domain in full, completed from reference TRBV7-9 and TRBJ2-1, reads DTGVSQNPRHKITKRGQNVTFRCDPISEHNRLYWYRQTLGQGPEFLTYFQNEAQLEKSRLLSDRFSAERPKGSFSTLEIQRTEQGDSAMYLCASSPASGGLDNEQFFGPGTRLTVL.

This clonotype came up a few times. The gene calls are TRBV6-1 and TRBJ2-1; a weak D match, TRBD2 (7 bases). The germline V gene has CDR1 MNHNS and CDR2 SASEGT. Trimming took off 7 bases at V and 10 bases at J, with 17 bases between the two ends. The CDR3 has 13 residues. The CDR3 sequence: CASNAGAGGEQFF. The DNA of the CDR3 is TGTGCCAGCAACGCGGGGGCGGGCGGGGAGCAGTTCTTC.

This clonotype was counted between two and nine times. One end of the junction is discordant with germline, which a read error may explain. In DNA form, the CDR3 reads TGTGCTAGCAGCTTAGCACAGGGAGATTACGAGCAGTACTTC. Amino acids: CASSLAQGDYEQYF. The J gene is TRBJ2-7, the V gene TRBV7-7, with a weak D call TRBD1 (6 bases). CDR1 and CDR2 from the germline V gene are SSHAT and FNYEAQ (reference sequence). This CDR3 is built from 14 residues.

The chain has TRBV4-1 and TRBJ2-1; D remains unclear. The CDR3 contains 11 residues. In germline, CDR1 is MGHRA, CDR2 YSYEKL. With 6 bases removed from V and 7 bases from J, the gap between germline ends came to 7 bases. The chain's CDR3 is CASRKGNEQFF. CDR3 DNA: TGCGCCAGCAGGAAGGGAAATGAGCAGTTCTTC.

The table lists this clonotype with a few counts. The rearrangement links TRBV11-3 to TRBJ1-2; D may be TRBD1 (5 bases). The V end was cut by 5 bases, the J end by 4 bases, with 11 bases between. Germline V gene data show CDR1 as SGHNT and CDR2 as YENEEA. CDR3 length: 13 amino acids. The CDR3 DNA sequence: TGTGCCAGCAGCCCGTCCCAGGGCTATGGCTACACCTTC. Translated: CASSPSQGYGYTF.

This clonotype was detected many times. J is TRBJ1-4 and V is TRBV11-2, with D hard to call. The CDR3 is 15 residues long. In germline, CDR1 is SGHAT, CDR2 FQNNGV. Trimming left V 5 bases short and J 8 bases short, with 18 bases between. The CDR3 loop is CASSLGLRAEEKLFF. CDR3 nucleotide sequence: TGTGCCAGCAGCCTCGGTTTACGGGCGGAAGAAAAACTGTTTTTT.

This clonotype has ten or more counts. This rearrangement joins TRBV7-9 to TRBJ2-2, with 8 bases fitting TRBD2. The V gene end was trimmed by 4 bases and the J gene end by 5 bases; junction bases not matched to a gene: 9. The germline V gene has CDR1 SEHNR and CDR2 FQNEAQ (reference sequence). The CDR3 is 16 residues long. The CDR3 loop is CASSSTAGAGTGELFF. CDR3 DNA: TGTGCCAGCAGCTCAACAGCGGGAGCGGGAACCGGGGAGCTGTTTTTT. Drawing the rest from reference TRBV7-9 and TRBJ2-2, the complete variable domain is DTGVSQNPRHKITKRGQNVTFRCDPISEHNRLYWYRQTLGQGPEFLTYFQNEAQLEKSRLLSDRFSAERPKGSFSTLEIQRTEQGDSAMYLCASSSTAGAGTGELFFGEGSRLTVL.

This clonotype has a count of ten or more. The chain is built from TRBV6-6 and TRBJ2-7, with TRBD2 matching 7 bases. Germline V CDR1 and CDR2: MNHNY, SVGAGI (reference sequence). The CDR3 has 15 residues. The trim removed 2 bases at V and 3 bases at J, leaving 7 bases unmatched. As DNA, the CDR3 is TGTGCCAGCAGTTACGTAGCGACGGGGGGCTACGAGCAGTACTTC. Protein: CASSYVATGGYEQYF.

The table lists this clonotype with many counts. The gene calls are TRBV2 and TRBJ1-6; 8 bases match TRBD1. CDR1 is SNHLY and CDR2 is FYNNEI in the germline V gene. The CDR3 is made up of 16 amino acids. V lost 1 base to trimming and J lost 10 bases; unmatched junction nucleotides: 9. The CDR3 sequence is CASSEEGQDLGSPLHF. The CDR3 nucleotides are TGTGCCAGCAGTGAAGAGGGACAGGATTTGGGCTCACCCCTCCACTTT.

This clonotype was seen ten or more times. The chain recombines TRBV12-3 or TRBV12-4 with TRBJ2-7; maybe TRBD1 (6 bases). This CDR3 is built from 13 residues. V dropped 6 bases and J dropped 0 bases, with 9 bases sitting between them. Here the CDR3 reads CASSTGSSYEQYF. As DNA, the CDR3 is TGTGCCAGCAGCACAGGGTCCTCCTACGAGCAGTACTTC.

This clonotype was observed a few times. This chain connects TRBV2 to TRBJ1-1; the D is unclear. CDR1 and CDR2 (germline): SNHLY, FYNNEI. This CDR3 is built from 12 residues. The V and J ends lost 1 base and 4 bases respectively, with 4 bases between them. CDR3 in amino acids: CASSEDLTEAFF. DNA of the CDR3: TGTGCCAGCAGTGAAGACCTCACTGAAGCTTTCTTT.

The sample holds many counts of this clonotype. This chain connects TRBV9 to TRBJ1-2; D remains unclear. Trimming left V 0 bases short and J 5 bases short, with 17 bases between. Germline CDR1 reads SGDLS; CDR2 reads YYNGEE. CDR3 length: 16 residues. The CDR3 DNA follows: TGTGCCAGCAGCGTAGAACCCGCTGGAAACTCATATGGCTACACCTTC. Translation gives CASSVEPAGNSYGYTF.

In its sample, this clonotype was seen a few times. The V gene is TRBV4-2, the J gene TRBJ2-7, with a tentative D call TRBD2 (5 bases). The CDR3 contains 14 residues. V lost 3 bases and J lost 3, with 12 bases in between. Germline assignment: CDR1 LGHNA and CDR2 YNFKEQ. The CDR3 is CASSQGGSDYEQYF. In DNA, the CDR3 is TGTGCCAGCAGCCAGGGCGGGTCTGACTACGAGCAGTACTTC.

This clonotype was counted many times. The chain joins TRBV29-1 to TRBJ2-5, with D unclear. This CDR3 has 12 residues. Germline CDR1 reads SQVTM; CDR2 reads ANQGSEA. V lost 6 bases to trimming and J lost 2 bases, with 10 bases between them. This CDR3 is CSVKEAQETQYF. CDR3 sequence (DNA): TGCAGCGTGAAAGAGGCACAAGAGACCCAGTACTTC. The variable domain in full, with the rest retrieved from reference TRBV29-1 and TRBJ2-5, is SAVISQKPSRDICQRGTSLTIQCQVDSQVTMMFWYRQQPGQSLTLIATANQGSEATYESGFVIDKFPISRPNLTFSTLTVSNMSPEDSSIYLCSVKEAQETQYFGPGTRLLVL.

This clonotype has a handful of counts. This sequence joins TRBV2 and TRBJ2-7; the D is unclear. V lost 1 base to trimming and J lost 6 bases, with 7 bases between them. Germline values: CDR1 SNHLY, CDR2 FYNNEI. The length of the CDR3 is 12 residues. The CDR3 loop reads CASSEGGSEQYF. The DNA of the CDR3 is TGTGCCAGCAGTGAAGGTGGTAGCGAGCAGTACTTC.

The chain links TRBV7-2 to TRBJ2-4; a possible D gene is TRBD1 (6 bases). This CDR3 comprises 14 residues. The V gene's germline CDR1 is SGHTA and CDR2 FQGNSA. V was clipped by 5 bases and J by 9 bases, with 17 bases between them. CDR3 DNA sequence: TGTGCCAGCAGCCCTACAGGGTATCCGGTCATTCAGTACTTC. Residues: CASSPTGYPVIQYF. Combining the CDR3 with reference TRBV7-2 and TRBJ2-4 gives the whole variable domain GAGVSQSPSNKVTEKGKDVELRCDPISGHTALYWYRQSLGQGLEFLIYFQGNSAPDKSGLPSDRFSAERTGGSVSTLTIQRTQQEDSAVYLCASSPTGYPVIQYFGAGTRLSVL.

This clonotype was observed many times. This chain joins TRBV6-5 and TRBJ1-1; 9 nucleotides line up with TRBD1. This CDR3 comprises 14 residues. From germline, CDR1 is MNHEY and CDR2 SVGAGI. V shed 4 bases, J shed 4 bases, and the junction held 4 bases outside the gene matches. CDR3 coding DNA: TGTGCCAGCAGTTCCCAGGGACAGGGCACTGAAGCTTTCTTT. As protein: CASSSQGQGTEAFF.

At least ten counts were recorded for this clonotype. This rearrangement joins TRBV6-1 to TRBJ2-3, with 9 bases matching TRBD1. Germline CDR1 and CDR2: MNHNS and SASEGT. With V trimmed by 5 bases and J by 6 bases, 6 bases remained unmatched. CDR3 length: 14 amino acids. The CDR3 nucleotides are TGTGCCAGCAGTACCCGACAGGGGGTTGATACGCAGTATTTT. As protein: CASSTRQGVDTQYF.

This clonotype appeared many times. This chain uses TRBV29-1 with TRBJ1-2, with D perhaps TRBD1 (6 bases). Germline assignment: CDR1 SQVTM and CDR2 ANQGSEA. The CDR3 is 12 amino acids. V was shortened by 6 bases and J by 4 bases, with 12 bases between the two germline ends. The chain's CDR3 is CSVRTVSYGYTF. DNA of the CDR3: TGCAGCGTAAGGACAGTAAGCTATGGCTACACCTTC.

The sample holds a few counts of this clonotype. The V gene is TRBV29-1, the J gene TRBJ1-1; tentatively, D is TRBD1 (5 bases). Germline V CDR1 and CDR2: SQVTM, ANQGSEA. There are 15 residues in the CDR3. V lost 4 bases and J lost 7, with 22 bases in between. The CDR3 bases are TGCAGCGTTGTTTTAGACTCAGGGAGTCCCGGTGAAGCTTTCTTT. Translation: CSVVLDSGSPGEAFF.

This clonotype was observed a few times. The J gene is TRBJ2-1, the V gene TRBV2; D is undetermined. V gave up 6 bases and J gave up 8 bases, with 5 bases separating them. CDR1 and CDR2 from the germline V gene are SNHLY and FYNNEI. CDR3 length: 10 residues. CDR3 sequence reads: CASRRYEQFF. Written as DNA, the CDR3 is TGTGCCAGCAGGCGATATGAGCAGTTCTTC.

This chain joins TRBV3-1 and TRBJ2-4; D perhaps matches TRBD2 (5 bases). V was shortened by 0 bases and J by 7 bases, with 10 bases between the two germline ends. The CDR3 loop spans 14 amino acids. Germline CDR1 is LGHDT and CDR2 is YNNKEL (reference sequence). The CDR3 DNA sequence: TGTGCCAGCAGCCAAGATAGCGTCGGGAACATTCAGTACTTC. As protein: CASSQDSVGNIQYF.

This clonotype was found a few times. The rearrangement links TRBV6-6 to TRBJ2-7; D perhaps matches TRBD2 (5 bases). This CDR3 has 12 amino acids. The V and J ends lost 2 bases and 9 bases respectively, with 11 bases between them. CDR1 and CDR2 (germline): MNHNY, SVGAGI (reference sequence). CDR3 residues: CASSYLVSGQYF. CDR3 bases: TGTGCCAGCAGTTACCTTGTCAGCGGGCAGTACTTC.

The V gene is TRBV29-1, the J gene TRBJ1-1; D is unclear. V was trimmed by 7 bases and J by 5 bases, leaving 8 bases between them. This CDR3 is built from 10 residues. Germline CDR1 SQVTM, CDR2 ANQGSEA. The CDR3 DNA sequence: TGCAGCGGTGCAGTGACTGAAGCTTTCTTT. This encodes CSGAVTEAFF.

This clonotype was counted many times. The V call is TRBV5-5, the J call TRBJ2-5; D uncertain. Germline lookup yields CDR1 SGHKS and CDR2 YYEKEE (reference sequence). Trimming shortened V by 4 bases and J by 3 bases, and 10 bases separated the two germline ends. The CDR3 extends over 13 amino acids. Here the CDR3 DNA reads TGTGCCAGCAGCCTTACCGGCGAAGAGACCCAGTACTTC. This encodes CASSLTGEETQYF.

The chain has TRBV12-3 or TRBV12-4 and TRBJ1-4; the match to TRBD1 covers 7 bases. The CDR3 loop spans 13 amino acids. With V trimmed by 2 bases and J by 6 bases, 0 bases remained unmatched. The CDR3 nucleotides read TGTGCCAGCAGTTTAACAGGGGATGAAAAACTGTTTTTT. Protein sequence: CASSLTGDEKLFF.

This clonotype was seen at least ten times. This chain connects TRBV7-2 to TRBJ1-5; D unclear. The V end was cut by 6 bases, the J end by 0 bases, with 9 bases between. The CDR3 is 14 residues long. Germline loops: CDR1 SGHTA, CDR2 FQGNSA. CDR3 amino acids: CASRTYDSNQPQHF. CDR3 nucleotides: TGTGCCAGCAGGACATACGATAGCAATCAGCCCCAGCATTTT.

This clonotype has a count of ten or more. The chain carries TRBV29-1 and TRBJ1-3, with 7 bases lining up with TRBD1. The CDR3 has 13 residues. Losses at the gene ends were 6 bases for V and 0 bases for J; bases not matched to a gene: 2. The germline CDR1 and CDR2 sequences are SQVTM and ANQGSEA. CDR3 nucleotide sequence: TGCAGCGTGGACAGGATCTCTGGAAACACCATATATTTT. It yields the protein CSVDRISGNTIYF. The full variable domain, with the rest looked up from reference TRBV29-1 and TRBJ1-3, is SAVISQKPSRDICQRGTSLTIQCQVDSQVTMMFWYRQQPGQSLTLIATANQGSEATYESGFVIDKFPISRPNLTFSTLTVSNMSPEDSSIYLCSVDRISGNTIYFGEGSWLTVV.

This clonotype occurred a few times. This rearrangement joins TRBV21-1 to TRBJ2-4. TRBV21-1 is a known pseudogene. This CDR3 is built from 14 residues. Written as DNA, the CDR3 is TGTGCCAGCAGTGAATCTGGGGTGAAAAACATTCAGTACTTC. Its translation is CASSESGVKNIQYF.